Presented here are 12 T cell receptor beta chains from one specimen sequenced in a study of human T cells and chemical hapten exposure. Time point reported: patch test 1, 2 weeks after DPC sensitization. Treatment noted: therapeutic diphenylcyclopropenone sensitization with weekly scalp DPC. MiXCR, run by TCRdb on the RACE reads, gives a single entry per CDR3 protein. The sample has fewer than 200,000 distinct CDR3 sequences, about a fifth seen once. Specimen: whole blood, collected in connection with sensitization to the hapten diphenylcyclopropenone (DPC). Source of these receptors: a woman aged 50 to 65 with alopecia areata. Some clones in this sample may be carry-over from other donors' samples.

This clonotype was counted between two and nine times. This chain joins TRBV5-1 and TRBJ2-6; D is undetermined. The CDR3 is 19 amino acids. V dropped 4 bases and J dropped 0 bases, with 20 bases sitting between them. Germline-derived CDR1 and CDR2 are SGHRS and YFSETQ. CDR3 sequence reads: CASSPNIGGATSGANVLTF. CDR3 sequence (DNA): TGCGCCAGCAGCCCTAACATCGGCGGAGCTACCTCTGGGGCCAACGTCCTGACTTTC.

This clonotype was found many times. The chain is built from TRBV7-9 and TRBJ1-1; D possibly corresponds to TRBD1 (6 bases). The germline V gene encodes CDR1 SEHNR and CDR2 FQNEAQ (reference sequence). This CDR3 contains 12 residues. V lost 1 base and J lost 11, with 11 bases in between. The CDR3 DNA sequence: TGTGCCAGCAGCTTAGGGGGGACACTGGCTTTCTTT. The encoded protein is CASSLGGTLAFF. Drawing the rest from reference TRBV7-9 and TRBJ1-1, the complete variable domain is DTGVSQNPRHKITKRGQNVTFRCDPISEHNRLYWYRQTLGQGPEFLTYFQNEAQLEKSRLLSDRFSAERPKGSFSTLEIQRTEQGDSAMYLCASSLGGTLAFFGQGTRLTVV.

This rearrangement joins TRBV18 to TRBJ2-7; D is ambiguous. CDR1 and CDR2 from the germline V gene are KGHSH and LQKENI. The CDR3 consists of 14 residues. V gave up 3 bases and J gave up 0 bases, with 9 bases separating them. This CDR3 is CASSPPTASYEQYF. For the CDR3, the DNA is TGTGCCAGCTCACCTCCTACGGCCTCCTACGAGCAGTACTTC.

This clonotype has just a few counts. The genes are TRBV7-2 and TRBJ2-7; 8 positions match TRBD2. The germline CDR1 and CDR2 sequences are SGHTA and FQGNSA. The ends lost 1 base at V and 5 bases at J; junction bases unmatched: 1. This CDR3 is built from 13 residues. The CDR3 DNA reads as TGTGCCAGCAGCTTAGTAGCGGGAAACGAGCAGTACTTC. This codes for CASSLVAGNEQYF. Combining the CDR3 with reference TRBV7-2 and TRBJ2-7 gives the whole variable domain GAGVSQSPSNKVTEKGKDVELRCDPISGHTALYWYRQSLGQGLEFLIYFQGNSAPDKSGLPSDRFSAERTGGSVSTLTIQRTQQEDSAVYLCASSLVAGNEQYFGPGTRLTVT.

This clonotype has more than one count but fewer than ten. This chain uses TRBV27 with TRBJ2-7, with D possibly TRBD1 on 5 matching bases. This CDR3 comprises 14 residues. Per the germline V gene, CDR1 is MNHEY and CDR2 is SMNVEV (reference sequence). The V end lost 2 bases, the J end lost 4 bases, and 12 bases lay between the germline ends. The CDR3 here is CASSLGVGAYEQYF. The CDR3 DNA sequence: TGTGCCAGCAGTTTAGGCGTAGGGGCGTACGAGCAGTACTTC.

The chain uses TRBV5-1 and TRBJ2-7; 9 bases are shared with TRBD1. J lost 6 bases, V lost 2 bases, and 6 bases had no gene match. From germline, CDR1 is SGHRS and CDR2 YFSETQ. This CDR3 is built from 14 residues. The CDR3 DNA is TGCGCCAGCAGCTTCGGGACAGGGAGGACCGAGCAGTACTTC. Amino acids: CASSFGTGRTEQYF.

This clonotype was observed a handful of times. The chain combines TRBV2 with TRBJ2-6, with D maybe TRBD2 (6 bases). The CDR3 consists of 15 residues. V lost 6 bases and J lost 2, with 11 bases in between. Germline V gives CDR1 SNHLY, CDR2 FYNNEI. The CDR3 loop reads CASSREVTGANVLTF. DNA of the CDR3: TGTGCCAGCAGCAGGGAGGTTACTGGGGCCAACGTCCTGACTTTC. Full variable domain (remainder filled in from reference TRBV2 and TRBJ2-6): EPEVTQTPSHQVTQMGQEVILRCVPISNHLYFYWYRQILGQKVEFLVSFYNNEISEKSEIFDDQFSVERPDGSNFTLKIRSTKLEDSAMYFCASSREVTGANVLTFGAGSRLTVL.

The rearrangement uses TRBV5-1 and TRBJ2-1; 11 nucleotides align to TRBD2. The V gene end was trimmed by 2 bases and the J gene end by 6 bases; junction bases not matched to a gene: 4. Germline V gives CDR1 SGHRS, CDR2 YFSETQ. CDR3 size: 15 residues. CDR3 protein: CASSFSGTSGNEQFF. The CDR3 DNA is TGCGCCAGCAGCTTTTCCGGGACTAGCGGCAATGAGCAGTTCTTC.

This clonotype was picked up a small number of times. This sequence joins TRBV5-5 and TRBJ2-1; TRBD2 matches at 12 bases. Germline V gene lookup returns CDR1 SGHKS and CDR2 YYEKEE (reference sequence). V lost 0 bases, J lost 8 bases, and 3 bases stayed unmatched. The CDR3 length is 15 residues. The CDR3 reads CASSLVRTSGDEQFF. The CDR3 bases are TGTGCCAGCAGCTTGGTCCGGACTAGCGGGGATGAGCAGTTCTTC.

The chain combines TRBV25-1 with TRBJ2-1; the D is unclear. The V and J ends lost 1 base and 6 bases respectively, with 13 bases between them. CDR3 length: 15 amino acids. The germline gives CDR1 MGHDK, CDR2 SYGVNS. The CDR3 bases are TGTGCCAGCAGTGAATGGAGATTAAGTCGCAATGAGCAGTTCTTC. It encodes CASSEWRLSRNEQFF.

V gene TRBV25-1 combines with J gene TRBJ1-2, with 7 nucleotides matching TRBD1. V lost 1 base, J lost 10 bases, and 9 bases stayed unmatched. This CDR3 contains 14 residues. Germline V CDR1 and CDR2: MGHDK, SYGVNS. CDR3 sequence reads: CASSESTGAPDYTF. The DNA for the CDR3 is TGTGCCAGCAGTGAATCAACAGGGGCCCCTGACTACACCTTC.

This clonotype was detected a few times. In DNA form, the CDR3 reads TGCGCCAGCAGCTCACCGGGACTAGCGGGTTTCAGCTCCTACAATGAGCAGTTCTTC. This gives the protein CASSSPGLAGFSSYNEQFF. The V and J genes are TRBV5-1 and TRBJ2-1; 12 positions match TRBD2. This CDR3 is built from 19 residues. Germline V gives CDR1 SGHRS, CDR2 YFSETQ. With 3 bases clipped from V and 0 bases from J, the junction kept 10 bases outside the gene matches.